A selection of T cell receptor beta chains follows, all from one sample in a study of T cell responses to AZD1222 COVID-19 vaccine. This table comes from immunoSEQ multiplex PCR, and its TCRdb copy is limited to in-frame clones, with some not included. Here the sample spans 100,000 to 150,000 clones, under 95% being singletons. Material: peripheral blood, obtained 28 days after the second AZD1222 dose. The receptors derive from an adult who received the AZD1222 COVID-19 vaccine. The CDR3 runs from the conserved cysteine through the conserved F or W. D genes are given only for firm matches. Only part of the rows carry a size: once, few, many, or a class if the clone is expanded.

j_call clone_size d_call v_call cdr3_nt cdr3_aa
TRBJ2-7 . . TRBV6-6 TGTGCCAGCAGCACAGGTTTTACCTACGAGCAGTACTTC CASSTGFTYEQYF
TRBJ1-1 few . TRBV7-9 TGTGCCAGCAGCTCAGGGACGATACCAACTCCTGAAGCTTTCTTT CASSSGTIPTPEAFF
TRBJ1-5 . TRBD1 TRBV7-3 TGTGCCAGCAGCTCCGGACAGGGCCGAACGTCCCAGCATTTT CASSSGQGRTSQHF
TRBJ2-5 . . TRBV5-1 TGCGCCAGCAGCTTGGCGGCAGGAGTCCTCCAAGAGACCCAGTACTTC CASSLAAGVLQETQYF
TRBJ2-1 . TRBD2 TRBV4-1 TGCGCCAGCAGCCCCGGGACTAGACACAACAATGAGCAGTTCTTC CASSPGTRHNNEQFF
TRBJ2-7 . TRBD1 TRBV2 TGTGCCAGCAGGGAGGACAGGGGGTACTACGAGCAGTACTTC CASREDRGYYEQYF
TRBJ1-2 . TRBD1 TRBV6-6 TGTGCCAGCAGTAGACAACAGACAGGGAACTATGGCTACACCTTC CASSRQQTGNYGYTF
TRBJ1-3 . . TRBV4-1 TGCGCCAGCAGCCAGCCGCTGCGGGAGACCTCTGGAAACACCATATATTTT CASSQPLRETSGNTIYF
TRBJ2-3 . . TRBV4-1 TGCGCCAGCAGCCAAAGAATCGCGGAGGCAGGGACTAGCACAGATACGCAGTATTTT CASSQRIAEAGTSTDTQYF
TRBJ1-6 . . TRBV29-1 TGCAGCGTTGAAGATCGGGGCGTTTGGGACCCCCTCCACTTT CSVEDRGVWDPLHF
TRBJ1-1 . . TRBV30 TGTGCCTGGAGTGTAAATCCCCTCGTCACTGAAGCTTTCTTT CAWSVNPLVTEAFF
TRBJ2-1 once . TRBV7-9 TGTGCCAGCAGCAGACTACGAGATTACAATGAGCAGTTCTTC CASSRLRDYNEQFF
TRBJ1-1 . TRBD1 TRBV7-8 TGTGCCAGCAGCCTGGACAGGGATGCCACTGAAGCTTTCTTT CASSLDRDATEAFF
TRBJ2-5 . . TRBV20-1 TGCAGTGCTAGAGAGGAGACCCAGTACTTC CSAREETQYF
TRBJ2-1 . . TRBV21-1 TGTGCCAGCAGCAAACTTAGTTGTACGAGCGGGAGGGCGAAGAATGAGCAGTTCTTC CASSKLSCTSGRAKNEQFF
TRBJ2-7 . . TRBV30 TGTGCCTGGAGTGTATCGGGATCGGCTAGGGAGCAGTACTTC CAWSVSGSAREQYF
TRBJ2-5 . . TRBV11-2 TGTGCCAGCAGCTTAGGCCCGGACAGAACCGAGACCCAGTACTTC CASSLGPDRTETQYF
TRBJ1-2 . . TRBV29-1 TGCAGCGTTGGCCGGGACCAGACTTTC CSVGRDQTF
TRBJ1-5 . . TRBV28 TGTGCCAGCCTCCTTCGTACATTGGATCAGCCCCAGCATTTT CASLLRTLDQPQHF
TRBJ2-5 . TRBD1 TRBV24-1 TGTGCCACCAGCGGAAACAGGGGGCGTGGGGAGACCCAGTACTTC CATSGNRGRGETQYF
TRBJ2-1 . . TRBV24-1 TGTGCCACCAGTGATTCGGGACCCGGGGGCAATGAGCAGTTCTTC CATSDSGPGGNEQFF
TRBJ2-1 . TRBD2 TRBV5-1 TGCGCCAGCAGCGGAACCGGGACTAGCGCCTCCTACAATGAGCAGTTCTTC CASSGTGTSASYNEQFF
TRBJ2-1 once TRBD2 TRBV28 TGTGCCAGCAGTGTCGGGCGGGAGGGTTACAATGAGCAGTTCTTC CASSVGREGYNEQFF
TRBJ1-3 . . TRBV30 TGTGCCTGGGGTAGCCTTGGGGGGGCCTTCTCTGGAAACACCATATATTTT CAWGSLGGAFSGNTIYF
TRBJ2-1 . TRBD2 TRBV5-1 TGCGCCAGCAGCTTGGAAGCGGGAGTTGGCGAGCAGTTCTTC CASSLEAGVGEQFF
TRBJ1-4 . TRBD1 TRBV19 TGTGCCAGTAGTATCAGGGGGCTCCTTGGAAAACTGTTTTTT CASSIRGLLGKLFF
TRBJ2-7 . . TRBV6-2/TRBV6-3 TGTGCCAGCAGTTACGGGCAGACCTACGAGCAGTACTTC CASSYGQTYEQYF
TRBJ2-7 once . TRBV3-1/TRBV3-2 TGTGCCAGCAGCCAACTGCGCGCGAACTACGAGCAGTACTTC CASSQLRANYEQYF
TRBJ2-1 . . TRBV2 TGTGCCAGCAGTGAAGCCCCGCCTAGCCGGGGGAACAATGAGCAGTTCTTC CASSEAPPSRGNNEQFF
TRBJ1-5 . . TRBV21-1 TGTGCCAGCAGCATCCTTTCCCGGGACAGGGGGCTCCTTGCTGTTCAGCCCCAGCATTTT CASSILSRDRGLLAVQPQHF
TRBJ2-7 . . TRBV5-4 TGTGCCAGCAGCTTGTACTACGAGCAGTACTTC CASSLYYEQYF
TRBJ2-2 . . TRBV13 TGTGCCAGCAGCTTACAGCCCGGGGAGCTGTTTTTT CASSLQPGELFF
TRBJ1-6 . TRBD1 TRBV2 TGTGCCAGCAGTGAAGCGGGACAGGGGAGTTCACCCCTCCACTTT CASSEAGQGSSPLHF
TRBJ1-5 once . TRBV11-2 TGTGCCAGCAGCACCGGGCCTAGTCAGCCCCAGCATTTT CASSTGPSQPQHF
TRBJ2-3 . . TRBV28 TGTGCCAGCAGTTTAGGTAGCGTGGATGGTTCAGATACGCAGTATTTT CASSLGSVDGSDTQYF
TRBJ1-2 . . TRBV19 TGTGCCAGTAGCCAGGACCGACCGGGTGACTACACCTTC CASSQDRPGDYTF
TRBJ2-5 . TRBD2 TRBV12-3/TRBV12-4 TGTGCCAGCAGTACACTAGCGGAAGAGACCCAGTACTTC CASSTLAEETQYF
TRBJ2-1 . TRBD2 TRBV30 TGTGCCTGGAGTCGTCGCGGACTAGCGGGAGTCTACAATGAGCAGTTCTTC CAWSRRGLAGVYNEQFF
TRBJ1-6 . . TRBV3-1/TRBV3-2 TGTGCCAGCGGGTCGGACGGTAATTCACCCCTCCACTTT CASGSDGNSPLHF
TRBJ1-1 . . TRBV7-8 TGTGCCAGCAGCTCAGGGACCGGGGGAGGAGTCCCCGTGGAAGCTTTCTTT CASSSGTGGGVPVEAFF
TRBJ1-1 once . TRBV5-5 TGTGCCAGCAGCTTGAGGTACACTGAAGCTTTCTTT CASSLRYTEAFF
TRBJ2-3 . . TRBV3-1/TRBV3-2 TGTGCCAGCAGCCAAGATCATACCTCCCCAGATACGCAGTATTTT CASSQDHTSPDTQYF